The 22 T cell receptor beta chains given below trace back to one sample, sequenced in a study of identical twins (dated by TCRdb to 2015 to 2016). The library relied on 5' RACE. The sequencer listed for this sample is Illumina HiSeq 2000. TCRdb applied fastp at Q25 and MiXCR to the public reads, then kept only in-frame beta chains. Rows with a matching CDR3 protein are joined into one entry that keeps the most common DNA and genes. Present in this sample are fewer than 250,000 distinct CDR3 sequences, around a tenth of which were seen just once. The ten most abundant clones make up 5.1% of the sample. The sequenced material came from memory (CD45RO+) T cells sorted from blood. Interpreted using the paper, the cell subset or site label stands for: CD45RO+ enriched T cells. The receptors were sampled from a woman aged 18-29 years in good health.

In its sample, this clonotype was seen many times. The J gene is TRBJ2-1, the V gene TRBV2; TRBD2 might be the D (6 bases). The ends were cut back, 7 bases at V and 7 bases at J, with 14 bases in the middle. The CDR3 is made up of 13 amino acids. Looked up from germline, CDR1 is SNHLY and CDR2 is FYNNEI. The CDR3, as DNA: TGTGCCAGCACACGGGAGAATGGAAATGAGCAGTTCTTC. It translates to CASTRENGNEQFF.

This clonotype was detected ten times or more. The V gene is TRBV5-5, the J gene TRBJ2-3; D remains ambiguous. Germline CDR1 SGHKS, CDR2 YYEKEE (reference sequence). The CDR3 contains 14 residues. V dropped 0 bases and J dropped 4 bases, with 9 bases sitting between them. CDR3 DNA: TGTGCCAGCAGCTTGGTGGCACAGTCAGATACGCAGTATTTT. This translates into CASSLVAQSDTQYF. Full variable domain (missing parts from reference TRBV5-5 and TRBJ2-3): DAGVTQSPTHLIKTRGQQVTLRCSPISGHKSVSWYQQVLGQGPQFIFQYYEKEERGRGNFPDRFSARQFPNYSSELNVNALLLGDSALYLCASSLVAQSDTQYFGPGTRLTVL.

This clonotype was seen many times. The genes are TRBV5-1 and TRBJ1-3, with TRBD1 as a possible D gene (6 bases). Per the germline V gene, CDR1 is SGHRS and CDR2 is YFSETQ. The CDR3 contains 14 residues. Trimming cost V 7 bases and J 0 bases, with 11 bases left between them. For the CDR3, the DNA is TGCGCCAGCGGACCAGGGGACTCTGGAAACACCATATATTTT. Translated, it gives CASGPGDSGNTIYF. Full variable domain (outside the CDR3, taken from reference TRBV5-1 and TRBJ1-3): KAGVTQTPRYLIKTRGQQVTLSCSPISGHRSVSWYQQTPGQGLQFLFEYFSETQRNKGNFPGRFSGRQFSNSRSEMNVSTLELGDSALYLCASGPGDSGNTIYFGEGSWLTVV.

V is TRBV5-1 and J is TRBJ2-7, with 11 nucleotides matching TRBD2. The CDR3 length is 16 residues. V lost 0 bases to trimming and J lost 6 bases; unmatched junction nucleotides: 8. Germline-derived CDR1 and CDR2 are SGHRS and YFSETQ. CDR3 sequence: CASSLASGRTFAEQYF. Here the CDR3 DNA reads TGCGCCAGCAGCTTGGCTAGCGGGAGGACGTTCGCCGAGCAGTACTTC.

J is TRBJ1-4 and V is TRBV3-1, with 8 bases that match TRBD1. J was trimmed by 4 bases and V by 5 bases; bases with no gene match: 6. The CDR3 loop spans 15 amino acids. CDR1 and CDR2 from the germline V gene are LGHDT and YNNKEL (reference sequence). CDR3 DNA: TGTGCCAGCAGCACCAAACAGGGGGTTAATGAAAAACTGTTTTTT. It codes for CASSTKQGVNEKLFF.

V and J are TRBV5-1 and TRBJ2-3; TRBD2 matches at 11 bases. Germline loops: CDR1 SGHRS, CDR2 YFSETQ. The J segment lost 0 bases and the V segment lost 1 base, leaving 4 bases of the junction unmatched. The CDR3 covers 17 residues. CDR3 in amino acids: CASSLIAGGPSTDTQYF. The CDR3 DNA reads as TGCGCCAGCAGCTTGATAGCGGGAGGGCCTAGCACAGATACGCAGTATTTT.

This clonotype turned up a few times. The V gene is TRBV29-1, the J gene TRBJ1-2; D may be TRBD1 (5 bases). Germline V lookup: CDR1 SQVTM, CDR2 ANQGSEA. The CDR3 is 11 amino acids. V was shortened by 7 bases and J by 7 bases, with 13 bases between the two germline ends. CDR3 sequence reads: CSGQTGSGYTF. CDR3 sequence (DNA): TGCAGCGGTCAAACAGGAAGTGGCTACACCTTC.

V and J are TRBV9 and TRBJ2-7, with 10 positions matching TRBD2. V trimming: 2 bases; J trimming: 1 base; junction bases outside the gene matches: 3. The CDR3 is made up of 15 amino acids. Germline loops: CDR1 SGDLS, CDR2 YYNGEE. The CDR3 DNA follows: TGTGCCAGCAGCGTTAGCGGGGGGCCGTCCTACGAGCAGTACTTC. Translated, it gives CASSVSGGPSYEQYF.

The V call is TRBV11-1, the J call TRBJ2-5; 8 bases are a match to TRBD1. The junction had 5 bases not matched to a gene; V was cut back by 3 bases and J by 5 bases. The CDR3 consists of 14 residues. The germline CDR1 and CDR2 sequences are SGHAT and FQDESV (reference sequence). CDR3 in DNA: TGTGCCAGCAGCTTCCACAGGGGGTCGGAGACCCAGTACTTC. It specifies CASSFHRGSETQYF.

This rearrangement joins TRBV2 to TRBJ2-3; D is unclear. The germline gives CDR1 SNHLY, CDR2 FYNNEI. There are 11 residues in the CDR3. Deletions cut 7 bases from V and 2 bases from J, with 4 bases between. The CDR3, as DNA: TGTGCCAGCATGACCACAGATACGCAGTATTTT. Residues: CASMTTDTQYF.

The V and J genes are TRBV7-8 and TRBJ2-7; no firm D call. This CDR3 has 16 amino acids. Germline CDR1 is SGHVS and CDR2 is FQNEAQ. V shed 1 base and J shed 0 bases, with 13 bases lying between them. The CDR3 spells CASSLGALLSSYEQYF. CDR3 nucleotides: TGTGCCAGCAGCTTAGGGGCCCTTCTCAGCTCCTACGAGCAGTACTTC.

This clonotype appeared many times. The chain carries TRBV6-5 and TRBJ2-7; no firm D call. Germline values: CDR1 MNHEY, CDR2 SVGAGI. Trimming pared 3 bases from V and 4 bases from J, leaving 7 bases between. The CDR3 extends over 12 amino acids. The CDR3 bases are TGTGCCAGCAGTTATACCAGATACGAGCAGTACTTC. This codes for CASSYTRYEQYF.

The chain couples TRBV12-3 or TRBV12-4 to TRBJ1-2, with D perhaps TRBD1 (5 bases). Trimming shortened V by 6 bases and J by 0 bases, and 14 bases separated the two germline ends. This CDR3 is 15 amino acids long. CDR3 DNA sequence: TGTGCCAGCAGCTCAGACAGAGATCCTAACTATGGCTACACCTTC. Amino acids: CASSSDRDPNYGYTF.

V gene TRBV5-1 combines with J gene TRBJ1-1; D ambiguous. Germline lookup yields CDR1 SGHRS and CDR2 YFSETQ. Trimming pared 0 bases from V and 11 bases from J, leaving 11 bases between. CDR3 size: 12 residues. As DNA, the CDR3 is TGCGCCAGCAGCTTGGGACATAGTGAGGCTTTCTTT. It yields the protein CASSLGHSEAFF.

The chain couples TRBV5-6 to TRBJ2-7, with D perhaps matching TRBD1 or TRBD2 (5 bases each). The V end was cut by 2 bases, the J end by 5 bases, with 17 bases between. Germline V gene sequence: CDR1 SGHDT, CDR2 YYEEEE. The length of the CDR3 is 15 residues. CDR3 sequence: CASSFWSAGTHEQYF. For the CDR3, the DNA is TGTGCCAGCAGCTTTTGGTCGGCAGGGACCCACGAGCAGTACTTC.

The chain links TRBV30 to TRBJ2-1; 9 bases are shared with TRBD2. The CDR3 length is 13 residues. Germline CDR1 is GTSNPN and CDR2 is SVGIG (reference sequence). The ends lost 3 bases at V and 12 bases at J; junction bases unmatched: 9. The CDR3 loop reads CAWSPSQTSGQFF. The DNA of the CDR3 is TGTGCCTGGAGCCCCTCCCAGACTAGCGGGCAGTTCTTC.

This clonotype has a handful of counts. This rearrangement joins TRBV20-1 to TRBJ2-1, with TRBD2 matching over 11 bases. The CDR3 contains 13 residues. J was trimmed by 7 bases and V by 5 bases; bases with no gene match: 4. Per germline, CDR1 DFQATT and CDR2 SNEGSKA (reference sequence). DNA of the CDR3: TGCAGTGCTCTTAGCGGGAGGGGGAATGAGCAGTTCTTC. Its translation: CSALSGRGNEQFF.

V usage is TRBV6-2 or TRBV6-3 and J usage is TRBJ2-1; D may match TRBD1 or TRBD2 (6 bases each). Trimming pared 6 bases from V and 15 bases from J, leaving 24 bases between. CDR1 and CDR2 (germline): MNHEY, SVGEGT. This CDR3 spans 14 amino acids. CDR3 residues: CASSPVAMGGRLFF. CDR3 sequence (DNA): TGTGCCAGCAGCCCCGTCGCGATGGGGGGCCGGTTGTTCTTC.

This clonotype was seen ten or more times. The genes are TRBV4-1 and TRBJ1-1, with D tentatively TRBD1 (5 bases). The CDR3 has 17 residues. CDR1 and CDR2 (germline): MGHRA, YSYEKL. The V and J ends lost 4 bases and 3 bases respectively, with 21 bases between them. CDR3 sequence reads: CASSPLAGTISDTEAFF. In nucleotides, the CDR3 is TGCGCCAGCAGCCCCCTGGCCGGGACTATAAGTGACACTGAAGCTTTCTTT.

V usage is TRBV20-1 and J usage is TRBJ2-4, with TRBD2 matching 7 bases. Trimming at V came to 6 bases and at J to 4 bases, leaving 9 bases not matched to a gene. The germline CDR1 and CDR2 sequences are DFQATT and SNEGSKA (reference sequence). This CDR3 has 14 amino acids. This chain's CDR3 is CSASLAGGKNIQYF. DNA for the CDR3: TGCAGTGCATCCCTGGCCGGGGGGAAAAACATTCAGTACTTC.

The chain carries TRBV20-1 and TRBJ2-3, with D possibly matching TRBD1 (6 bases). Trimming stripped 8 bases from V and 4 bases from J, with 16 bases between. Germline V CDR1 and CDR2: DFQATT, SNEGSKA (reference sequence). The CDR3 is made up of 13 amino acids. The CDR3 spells CSPARRGPDTQYF. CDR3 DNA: TGCAGTCCAGCACGCAGGGGTCCAGATACGCAGTATTTT.

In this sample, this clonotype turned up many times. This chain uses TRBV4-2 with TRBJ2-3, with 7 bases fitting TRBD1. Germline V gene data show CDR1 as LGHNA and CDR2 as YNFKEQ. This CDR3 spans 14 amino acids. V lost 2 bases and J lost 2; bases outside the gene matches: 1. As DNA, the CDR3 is TGTGCCAGCAGCCAAAAGGGGGCCACAGATACGCAGTATTTT. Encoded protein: CASSQKGATDTQYF.